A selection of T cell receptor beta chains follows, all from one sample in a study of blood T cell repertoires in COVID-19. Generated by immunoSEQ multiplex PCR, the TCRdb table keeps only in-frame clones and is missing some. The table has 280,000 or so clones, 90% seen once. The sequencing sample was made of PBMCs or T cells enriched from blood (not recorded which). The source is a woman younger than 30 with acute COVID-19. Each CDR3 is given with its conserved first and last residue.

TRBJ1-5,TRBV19,CASSIDGETSLEHF
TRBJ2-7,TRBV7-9,CASSLDYQGGHEQYF
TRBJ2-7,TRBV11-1,CASSLGPGTSPLEQYF
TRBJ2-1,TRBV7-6,CASSLGSGNGGNEQFF
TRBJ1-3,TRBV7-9,CASSLARQDGKLF
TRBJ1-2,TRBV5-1,CASSLVGRVDYGYTF
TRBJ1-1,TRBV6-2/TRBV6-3,CASSYSGTGTEAFF
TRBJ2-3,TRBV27,CASSFYQGADTQYF
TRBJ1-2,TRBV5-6,CASSRGPPYGYTF
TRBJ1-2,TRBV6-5,CASSLMRSYGYTF
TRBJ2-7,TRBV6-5,CASSTGGRYEQYF
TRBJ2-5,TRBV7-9,CASSLEVVSDRGTQYF
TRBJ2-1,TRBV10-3,CAISESASYSYNEQFF
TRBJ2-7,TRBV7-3,CASSLNGPSDYEQYF
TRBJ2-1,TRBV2,CASSERRVLIYNEQFF
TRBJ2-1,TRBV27,CASSLSLFRDRYNEQFF
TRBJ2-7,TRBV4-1,CASSQVSSGGYEQYF
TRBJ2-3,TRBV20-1,CSASLTGERRWGFSIIADTQYF
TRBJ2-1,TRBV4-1,CASSQVSGLATNEQFF
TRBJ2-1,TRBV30,CAWSPTSGRADEQFF
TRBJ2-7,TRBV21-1,CASSKFGQVSYEQYF
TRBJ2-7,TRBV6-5,CASSSRGFSYEQYF
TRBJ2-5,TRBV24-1,CATSEAGGQETQYF
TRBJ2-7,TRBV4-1,CASSQGLAGGLRSLYEQYF
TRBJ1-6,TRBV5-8,CASPSDRDNSPLHF
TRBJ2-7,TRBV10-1,CASSGTSGSYEQYF
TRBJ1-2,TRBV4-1,CASSLRDSPNYGYTF
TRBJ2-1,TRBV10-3,CAISGTPGNEQFF
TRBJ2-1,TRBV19,CASSITSGRESYNEQFF